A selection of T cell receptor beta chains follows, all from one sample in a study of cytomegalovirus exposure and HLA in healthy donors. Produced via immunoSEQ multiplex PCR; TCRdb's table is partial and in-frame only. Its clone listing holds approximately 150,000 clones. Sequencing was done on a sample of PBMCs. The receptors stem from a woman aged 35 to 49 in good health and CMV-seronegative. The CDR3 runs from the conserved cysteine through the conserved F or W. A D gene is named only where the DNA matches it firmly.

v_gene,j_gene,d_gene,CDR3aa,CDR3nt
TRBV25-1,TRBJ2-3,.,CASSDRGFADTQYF,TGTGCCAGCAGTGATCGGGGTTTTGCAGATACGCAGTATTTT
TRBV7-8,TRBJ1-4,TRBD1,CASSRTGEAEKLFF,TGTGCCAGCAGCAGGACAGGGGAGGCGGAAAAACTGTTTTTT
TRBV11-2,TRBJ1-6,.,CATTRGPLLWPLHF,TGTGCCACCACCCGCGGCCCGCTTCTCTGGCCCCTCCACTTT
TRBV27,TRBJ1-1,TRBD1,CASSSLRTGETEAFF,TGTGCCAGCAGTTCACTTAGGACAGGGGAAACTGAAGCTTTCTTT
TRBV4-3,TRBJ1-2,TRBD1,CASSQGDREAYGYTF,TGCGCCAGCAGCCAAGGAGACAGGGAGGCCTATGGCTACACCTTC
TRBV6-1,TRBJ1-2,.,CASSFDSNYGYTF,TGTGCCAGCAGTTTCGACAGTAACTATGGCTACACCTTC
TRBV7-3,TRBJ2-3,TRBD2,CASSPRSTRGGDTQYF,TGTGCCAGCAGCCCACGCTCGACCCGCGGGGGAGATACGCAGTATTTT
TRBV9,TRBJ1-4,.,CASSVARSDEKLFF,TGTGCCAGCAGCGTAGCCAGGTCTGATGAAAAACTGTTTTTT
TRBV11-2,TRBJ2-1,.,CASSGLRQEVQFF,TGTGCCAGCAGCGGATTAAGACAGGAAGTGCAGTTCTTC
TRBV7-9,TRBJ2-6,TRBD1,CASGGRGSSSGANVLTF,TGTGCCAGCGGGGGCAGGGGGTCCTCCTCTGGGGCCAACGTCCTGACTTTC
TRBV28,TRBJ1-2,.,CASSLRKRGYGYTF,TGTGCCAGCAGTTTAAGAAAGAGAGGCTATGGCTACACCTTC
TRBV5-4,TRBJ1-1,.,CASSSLGGVTEAFF,TGTGCCAGCAGCTCCCTGGGGGGAGTCACTGAAGCTTTCTTT
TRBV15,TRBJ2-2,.,CATSRGQITGELFF,TGTGCCACCAGCAGAGGACAGATCACCGGGGAGCTGTTTTTT
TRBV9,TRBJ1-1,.,CASSEGIYTEAFF,TGTGCCAGCAGCGAGGGGATCTACACTGAAGCTTTCTTT
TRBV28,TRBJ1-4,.,CASSTSSGLGGEKLFF,TGTGCCAGCAGTACATCCTCAGGCCTGGGGGGGGAAAAACTGTTTTTT
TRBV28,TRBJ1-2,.,CASSTLRGYTF,TGTGCCAGCAGTACGCTGAGGGGCTACACCTTC